The present TCR beta chain was sequenced within a study of T cell repertoires in cytomegalovirus infection (dated by TCRdb to between 2017 and 2020). About the investigation overall: Peptide stimulations targeted recently identified HLA-C-restricted CMV epitopes, whose presentation resists viral immunomodulation, together with well-studied HLA-B-restricted epitopes. Donor HLA type was relevant to the analysis, as public TCR beta signatures indicated carriage of CMV infection together with the matching HLA type. Results the study describes overall, beyond this receptor: Carriers of CMV infection plus the relevant HLA type were discriminated by the cumulative frequency of public TCR beta family members in the study cohort and in an independent roughly 380-donor cohort. The ex vivo response was dominated by HLA-C-restricted CMV-specific TCR beta clonotypes, which also provided the single most frequent clonotype in two of eight donors.

V loses 3 bases at its end and J loses 2 bases; junction bases beyond the gene matches: 7. Spanning cysteine to phenylalanine, the CDR3 consists of 15 amino acids. Only the CDR3 portion is preserved as DNA: 45 bases, with reading frame beginning at the first base. CDR1 SEHNR and CDR2 FQNEAQ are derived from the germline V gene (reference sequence). The table lists this clonotype with a few counts. Its target antigen remains unknown. No base quality values were provided; no much bigger clone lies one nucleotide off. Reading the label with the study, this specimen's treatment or condition is: in vitro stimulation with specific CMV peptide epitopes to enrich CMV-specific T cells. The reads were generated on an Illumina HiSeq 1500. Starting from the raw public reads, TCRdb applied fastp trimming at Q25, assembled clones with MiXCR and retained in-frame beta chains. CDR3 protein sequences are deduplicated, and each keeps its most common genes and DNA. This sample holds about 900,000 distinct CDR3 sequences; 30% to 40% were observed only once. Together, the top ten hold 11% to 15% of the sample.

The chain is made from TRBV7-9 and TRBJ2-7, and 7 junction bases match TRBD1. The clonotype was recovered from a human donor in good health (CMV status not recorded). Some clones in this sample may be carry-over from other donors' samples. The specimen was cultured CD8+ T cells from PBMCs, collected from culture after CMV antigen stimulation. The DNA sequence is as follows: TGTGCCAGCAGCTTGGGGGACAGCCTTACCTACGAGCAGTACTTC. Its product reads: CASSLGDSLTYEQYF.